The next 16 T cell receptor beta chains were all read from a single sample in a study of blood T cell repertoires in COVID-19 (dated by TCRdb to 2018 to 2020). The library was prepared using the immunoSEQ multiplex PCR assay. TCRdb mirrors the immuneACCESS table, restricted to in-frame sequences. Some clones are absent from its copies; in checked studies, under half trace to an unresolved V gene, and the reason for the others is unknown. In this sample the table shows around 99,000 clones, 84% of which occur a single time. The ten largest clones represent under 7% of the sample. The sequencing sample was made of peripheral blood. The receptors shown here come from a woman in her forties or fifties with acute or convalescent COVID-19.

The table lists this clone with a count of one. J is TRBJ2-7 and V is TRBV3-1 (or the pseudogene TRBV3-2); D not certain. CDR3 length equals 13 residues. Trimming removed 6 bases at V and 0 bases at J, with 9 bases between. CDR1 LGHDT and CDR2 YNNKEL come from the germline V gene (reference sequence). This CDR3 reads CASRKSHSYEQYF. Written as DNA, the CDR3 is TGTGCCAGCAGGAAAAGCCACTCCTACGAGCAGTACTTC.

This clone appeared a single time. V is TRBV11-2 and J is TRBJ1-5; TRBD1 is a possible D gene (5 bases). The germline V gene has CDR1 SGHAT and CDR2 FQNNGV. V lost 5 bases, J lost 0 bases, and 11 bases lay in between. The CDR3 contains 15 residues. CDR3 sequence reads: CASSPGHNSNQPQHF. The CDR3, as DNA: TGTGCCAGCAGCCCCGGACACAATAGCAATCAGCCCCAGCATTTT.

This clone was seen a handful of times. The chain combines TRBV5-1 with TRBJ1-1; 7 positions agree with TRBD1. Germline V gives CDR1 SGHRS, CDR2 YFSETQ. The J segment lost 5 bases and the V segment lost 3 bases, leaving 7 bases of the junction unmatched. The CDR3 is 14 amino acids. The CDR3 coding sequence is TGCGCCAGCAGCTCGATATCAGGGGGGACTGAAGCTTTCTTT. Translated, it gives CASSSISGGTEAFF.

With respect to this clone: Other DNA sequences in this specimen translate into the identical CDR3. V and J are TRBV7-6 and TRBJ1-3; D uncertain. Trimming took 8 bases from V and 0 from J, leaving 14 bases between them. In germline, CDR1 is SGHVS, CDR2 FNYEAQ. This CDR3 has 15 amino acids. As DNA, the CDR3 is TGTGCCAGCGCAACCTCACGGAGCTCTGGAAACACCATATATTTT. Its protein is CASATSRSSGNTIYF.

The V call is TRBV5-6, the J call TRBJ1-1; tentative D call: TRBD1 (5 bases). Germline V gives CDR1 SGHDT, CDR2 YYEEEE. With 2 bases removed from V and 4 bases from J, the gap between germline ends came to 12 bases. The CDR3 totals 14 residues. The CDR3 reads CASSFRASGTEAFF. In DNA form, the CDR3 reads TGTGCCAGCAGCTTCAGGGCATCGGGCACTGAAGCTTTCTTT. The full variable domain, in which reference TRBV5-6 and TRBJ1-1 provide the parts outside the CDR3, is DAGVTQSPTHLIKTRGQQVTLRCSPKSGHDTVSWYQQALGQGPQFIFQYYEEEERQRGNFPDRFSGHQFPNYSSELNVNALLLGDSALYLCASSFRASGTEAFFGQGTRLTVV.

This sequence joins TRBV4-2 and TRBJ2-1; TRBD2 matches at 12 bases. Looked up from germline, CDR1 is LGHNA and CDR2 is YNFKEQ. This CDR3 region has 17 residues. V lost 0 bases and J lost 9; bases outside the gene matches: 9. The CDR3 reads CASSQDLASGGASEQFF. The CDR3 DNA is TGTGCCAGCAGCCAAGACTTAGCTAGCGGGGGGGCCAGTGAGCAGTTCTTC.

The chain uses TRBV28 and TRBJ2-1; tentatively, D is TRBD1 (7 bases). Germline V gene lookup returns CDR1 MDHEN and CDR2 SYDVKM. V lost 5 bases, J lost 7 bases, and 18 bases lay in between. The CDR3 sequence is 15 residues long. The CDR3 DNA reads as TGTGCCAGCAGTCCCCGGGGGACAGCACTTAATGAGCAGTTCTTC. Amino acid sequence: CASSPRGTALNEQFF.

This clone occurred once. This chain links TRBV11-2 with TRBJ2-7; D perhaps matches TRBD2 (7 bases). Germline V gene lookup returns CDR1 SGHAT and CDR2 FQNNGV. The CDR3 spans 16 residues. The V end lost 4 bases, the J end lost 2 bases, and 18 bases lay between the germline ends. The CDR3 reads CASSSLEGGGTYEQYF. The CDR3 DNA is TGTGCCAGCAGCTCCCTCGAGGGAGGGGGGACCTACGAGCAGTACTTC.

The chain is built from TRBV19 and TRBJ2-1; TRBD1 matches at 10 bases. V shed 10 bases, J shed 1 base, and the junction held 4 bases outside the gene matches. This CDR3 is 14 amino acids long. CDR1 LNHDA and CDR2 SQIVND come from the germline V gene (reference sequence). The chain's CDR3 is CATLGQGSYNEQFF. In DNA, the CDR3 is TGTGCCACCCTGGGACAGGGGTCCTACAATGAGCAGTTCTTC. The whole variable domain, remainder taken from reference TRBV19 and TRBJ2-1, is DGGITQSPKYLFRKEGQNVTLSCEQNLNHDAMYWYRQDPGQGLRLIYYSQIVNDFQKGDIAEGYSVSREKKESFPLTVTSAQKNPTAFYLCATLGQGSYNEQFFGPGTRLTVL.

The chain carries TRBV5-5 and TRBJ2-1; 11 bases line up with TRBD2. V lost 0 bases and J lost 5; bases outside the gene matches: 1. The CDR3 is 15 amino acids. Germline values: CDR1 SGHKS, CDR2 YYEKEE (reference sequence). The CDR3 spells CASSLVLAGDNEQFF. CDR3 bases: TGTGCCAGCAGCTTGGTACTAGCGGGGGACAATGAGCAGTTCTTC.

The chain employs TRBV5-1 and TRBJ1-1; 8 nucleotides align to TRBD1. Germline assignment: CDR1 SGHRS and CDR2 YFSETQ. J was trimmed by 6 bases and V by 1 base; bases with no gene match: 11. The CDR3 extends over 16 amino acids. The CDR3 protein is CASSLIAGGEGAEAFF. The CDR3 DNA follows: TGCGCCAGCAGCTTGATAGCAGGGGGCGAAGGGGCTGAAGCTTTCTTT. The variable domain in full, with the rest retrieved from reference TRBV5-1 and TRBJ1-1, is KAGVTQTPRYLIKTRGQQVTLSCSPISGHRSVSWYQQTPGQGLQFLFEYFSETQRNKGNFPGRFSGRQFSNSRSEMNVSTLELGDSALYLCASSLIAGGEGAEAFFGQGTRLTVV.

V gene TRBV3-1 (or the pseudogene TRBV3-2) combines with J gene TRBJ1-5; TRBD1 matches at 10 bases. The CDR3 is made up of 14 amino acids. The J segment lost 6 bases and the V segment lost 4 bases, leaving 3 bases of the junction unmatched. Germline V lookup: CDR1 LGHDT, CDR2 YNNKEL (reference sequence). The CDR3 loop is CASSLGTGVQPQHF. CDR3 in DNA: TGTGCCAGCAGCCTCGGGACAGGGGTTCAGCCCCAGCATTTT.

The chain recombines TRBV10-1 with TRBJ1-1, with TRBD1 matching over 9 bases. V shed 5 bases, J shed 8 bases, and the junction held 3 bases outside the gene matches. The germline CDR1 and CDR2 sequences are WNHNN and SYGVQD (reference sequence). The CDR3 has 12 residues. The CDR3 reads CASSRGQGEAFF. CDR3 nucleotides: TGCGCCAGCAGTAGGGGACAGGGCGAAGCTTTCTTT.

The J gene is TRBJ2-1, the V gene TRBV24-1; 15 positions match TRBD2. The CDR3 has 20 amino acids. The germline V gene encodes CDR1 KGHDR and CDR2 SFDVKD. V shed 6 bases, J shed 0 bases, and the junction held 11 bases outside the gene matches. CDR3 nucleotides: TGTGCCACCAGTCCTCGCTCCGGGACTAGCGGGGGGAGCTCCTACAATGAGCAGTTCTTC. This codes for CATSPRSGTSGGSSYNEQFF.

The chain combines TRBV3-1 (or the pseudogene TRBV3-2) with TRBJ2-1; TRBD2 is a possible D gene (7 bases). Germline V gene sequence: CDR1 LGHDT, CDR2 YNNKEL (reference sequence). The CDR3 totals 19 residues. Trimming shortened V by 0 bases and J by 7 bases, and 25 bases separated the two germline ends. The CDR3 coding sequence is TGTGCCAGCAGCCAAGAAACTTTAGCATGGGGGGGGCTAGGAAATGAGCAGTTCTTC. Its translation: CASSQETLAWGGLGNEQFF.

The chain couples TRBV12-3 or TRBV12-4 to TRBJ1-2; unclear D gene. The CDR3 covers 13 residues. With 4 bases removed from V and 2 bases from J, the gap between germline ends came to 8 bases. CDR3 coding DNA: TGTGCCAGCAGTTCAGGCTGGAACTATGGCTACACCTTC. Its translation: CASSSGWNYGYTF.